Sequencing of this T cell receptor beta chain was carried out in a study of Graves' ophthalmopathy and Graves' hyperthyroidism. In germline, CDR1 is SGHVS, CDR2 FQNEAQ. This CDR3 spans 14 amino acids. Trimming removed 5 bases from V and 0 bases from J, with 7 bases in between. Study observations and caveats: Also, most clonotypes expanded in the thyroid above 0.001 frequency appeared in blood.

Aged 18 to 65, the patients with hyperthyroidism had under 2 months' duration and were newly diagnosed. Exclusion criteria comprised other autoimmune diseases, uncontrolled infections, pregnancy or lactation in patients. Clinical symptoms, serum thyroxine, TRAb, thyroid ultrasound and orbital computed tomography determined diagnosis. Amplification of TCR beta CDR3 regions used RNA transcripts. An initial RT-PCR round employing HTBI primers preceded a second-round multiplex PCR. TCRdb fed the multiplex PCR reads into MiXCR, producing one record per CDR3 protein. In the table there are around 520,000 distinct CDR3 sequences, roughly 40% of which are singletons. On this clonotype: Its antigen is unidentified. Being one base from a much bigger clone, this may be a read error.

This clonotype originated in an adult man with Graves' hyperthyroidism. The chain couples TRBV7-8 to TRBJ1-4; D gene uncertain. The sample consisted of peripheral blood or thyroid tissue (not recorded which). In DNA, the CDR3 is TGTGCCAGCAGCCGCGCTGCAACTAATGAAAAACTGTTTTTT. Translation gives CASSRAATNEKLFF.